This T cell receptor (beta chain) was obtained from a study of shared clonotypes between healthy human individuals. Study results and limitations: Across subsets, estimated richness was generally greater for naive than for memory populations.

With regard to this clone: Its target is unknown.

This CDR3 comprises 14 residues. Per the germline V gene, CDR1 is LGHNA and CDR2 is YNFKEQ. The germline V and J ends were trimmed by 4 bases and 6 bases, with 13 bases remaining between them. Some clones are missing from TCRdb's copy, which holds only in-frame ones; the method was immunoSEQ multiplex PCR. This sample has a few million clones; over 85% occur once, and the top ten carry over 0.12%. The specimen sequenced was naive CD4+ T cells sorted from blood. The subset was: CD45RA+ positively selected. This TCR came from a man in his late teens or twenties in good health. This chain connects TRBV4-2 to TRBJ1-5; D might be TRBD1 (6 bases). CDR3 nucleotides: TGTGCCAGCAGCCCGGAATCGGGGGCTCAGCCCCAGCATTTT. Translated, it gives CASSPESGAQPQHF.